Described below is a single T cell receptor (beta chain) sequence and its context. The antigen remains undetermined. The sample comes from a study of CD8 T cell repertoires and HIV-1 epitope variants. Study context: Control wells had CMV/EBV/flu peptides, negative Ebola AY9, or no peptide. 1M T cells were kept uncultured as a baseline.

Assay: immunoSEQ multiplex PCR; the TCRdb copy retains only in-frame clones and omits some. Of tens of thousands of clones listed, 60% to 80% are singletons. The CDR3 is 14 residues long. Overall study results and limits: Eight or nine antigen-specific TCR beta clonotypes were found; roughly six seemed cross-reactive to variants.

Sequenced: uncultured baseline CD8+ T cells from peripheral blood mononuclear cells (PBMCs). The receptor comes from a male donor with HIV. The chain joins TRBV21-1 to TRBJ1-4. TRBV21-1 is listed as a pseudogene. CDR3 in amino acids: CASSKRWVNEKLFF. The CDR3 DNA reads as TGTGCCAGCAGCAAAAGATGGGTTAATGAAAAACTGTTTTTT.